Following are 31 T cell receptor beta chains from one sample sequenced in a study of PD-L1 blockade in urothelial cancer. Profiled with immunoSEQ multiplex PCR; TCRdb holds only in-frame clones, not every one. This table holds approximately 86,000 clones, roughly 80% found once. Time point specified: pretreatment peripheral blood. Sequenced material: PBMCs, taken around atezolizumab (anti-PD-L1) treatment. The receptors come from a man aged 35-49 years with urothelial cancer.

The J gene is TRBJ2-2, the V gene TRBV4-1; D not resolved. CDR1 MGHRA and CDR2 YSYEKL come from the germline V gene. This CDR3 spans 13 amino acids. V was clipped by 2 bases and J by 5 bases, with 6 bases between them. The CDR3 DNA follows: TGCGCCAGCAGCCAACCTCAGACCGGGGAGCTGTTTTTT. It is translated as CASSQPQTGELFF.

This chain uses TRBV15 with TRBJ2-1; maybe TRBD1 (6 bases). Germline V gene data show CDR1 as LNHNV and CDR2 as YYDKDF (reference sequence). The CDR3 runs 14 residues. Trimming pared 0 bases from V and 9 bases from J, leaving 12 bases between. This CDR3 reads CATSRDLGAPEQFF. The CDR3 region has the DNA TGTGCCACCAGCAGAGATCTGGGGGCGCCTGAGCAGTTCTTC.

This chain uses TRBV5-8 with TRBJ2-3; D might be TRBD2 (7 bases). Germline assignment: CDR1 SGHTS and CDR2 YDEGEE. The CDR3 is 16 amino acids. V lost 4 bases and J lost 7, with 22 bases in between. The CDR3 region has the DNA TGTGCCAGCAGCCAACGGAGGGGGGGTGAGCAACATACGCAGTATTTT. It encodes CASSQRRGGEQHTQYF.

The genes are TRBV30 and TRBJ1-3; weak D call: TRBD1 (5 bases). Germline V CDR1 and CDR2: GTSNPN, SVGIG (reference sequence). Trimming left V 3 bases short and J 7 bases short, with 13 bases between. The CDR3 covers 13 residues. The CDR3 coding sequence is TGTGCCTGGAGCGGAGGGGTCTTGAACACCATATATTTT. The encoded protein is CAWSGGVLNTIYF.

The V call is TRBV27, the J call TRBJ1-1, with D perhaps matching TRBD1 (5 bases). Germline CDR1 MNHEY, CDR2 SMNVEV (reference sequence). V shed 5 bases and J shed 2 bases, with 12 bases lying between them. This CDR3 is 14 amino acids long. The CDR3 spells CASSPQTVNTEAFF. DNA of the CDR3: TGTGCCAGCAGTCCCCAGACAGTCAACACTGAAGCTTTCTTT.

The chain recombines TRBV6-5 with TRBJ2-7; 7 bases are a match to TRBD1. The CDR3 has 12 residues. J was trimmed by 0 bases and V by 10 bases; bases with no gene match: 3. In germline, CDR1 is MNHEY, CDR2 SVGAGI. The CDR3 nucleotides are TGTGCCACCAAGGGGGCCTCCTACGAGCAGTACTTC. Its translation: CATKGASYEQYF.

This rearrangement joins TRBV4-3 to TRBJ1-2; maybe TRBD1 (6 bases). The CDR3 spans 13 residues. With 2 bases removed from V and 4 bases from J, the gap between germline ends came to 8 bases. CDR1 is LGHNA, CDR2 YSLEER, per germline. The CDR3, as DNA: TGCGCCAGCAGCCAAACAGGGCTCTATGGCTACACCTTC. As protein: CASSQTGLYGYTF.

The J gene is TRBJ1-4, the V gene TRBV5-4; perhaps TRBD1 as D (5 bases). With 1 base removed from V and 6 bases from J, the gap between germline ends came to 19 bases. The CDR3 covers 17 residues. CDR1 and CDR2 (germline): SGHNT, YYREEE (reference sequence). CDR3 coding DNA: TGTGCCAGCAGCTTGTTCCGCTCCAGGGTTTCGGATGAAAAACTGTTTTTT. It translates to CASSLFRSRVSDEKLFF. The full variable domain, completed using reference TRBV5-4 and TRBJ1-4, is ETGVTQSPTHLIKTRGQQVTLRCSSQSGHNTVSWYQQALGQGPQFIFQYYREEENGRGNFPPRFSGLQFPNYSSELNVNALELDDSALYLCASSLFRSRVSDEKLFFGSGTQLSVL.

The chain links TRBV29-1 to TRBJ1-1; the D gene is possibly TRBD1 (5 bases). CDR1 SQVTM and CDR2 ANQGSEA come from the germline V gene. The CDR3 is 13 residues long. V dropped 5 bases and J dropped 1 base, with 11 bases sitting between them. For the CDR3, the DNA is TGCAGCGTTAACCGGGGGACGAACACTGAAGCTTTCTTT. Translating gives CSVNRGTNTEAFF.

J is TRBJ2-7 and V is TRBV10-3, with 7 bases identical to TRBD2. The CDR3 extends over 14 amino acids. Per germline, CDR1 ENHRY and CDR2 SYGVKD. V lost 5 bases to trimming and J lost 0 bases; unmatched junction nucleotides: 4. The CDR3 DNA follows: TGTGCCATCAGTCCCGGGACTAACTCCTACGAGCAGTACTTC. Protein: CAISPGTNSYEQYF.

This clone was seen only once. This sequence joins TRBV5-8 and TRBJ2-1; weak D call: TRBD2 (6 bases). This CDR3 region has 15 residues. Trimming took 4 bases from V and 5 from J, leaving 16 bases between them. The V gene's germline CDR1 is SGHTS and CDR2 YDEGEE. This CDR3 reads CASSVASARNNEQFF. The CDR3 DNA reads TGTGCCAGCAGCGTGGCTAGCGCGAGAAACAATGAGCAGTTCTTC.

The rearrangement joins TRBV6-1 to TRBJ2-7, with 7 bases that match TRBD2. Germline CDR1 and CDR2: MNHNS and SASEGT. With V trimmed by 8 bases and J by 2 bases, 9 bases remained unmatched. The CDR3 is 14 amino acids. The CDR3 reads CASAWGEGTYEQYF. The CDR3 DNA is TGTGCCAGCGCCTGGGGGGAGGGGACCTACGAGCAGTACTTC.

V gene TRBV28 combines with J gene TRBJ2-3; no clear D gene. V lost 5 bases to trimming and J lost 9 bases, with 12 bases between them. The CDR3 loop spans 12 amino acids. The germline V gene has CDR1 MDHEN and CDR2 SYDVKM. In DNA form, the CDR3 reads TGTGCCAGCAGTATGAGTGGAGAAACGCAGTATTTT. It is translated as CASSMSGETQYF.

This clone occurred a few times. The J gene is TRBJ1-2, the V gene TRBV30, with no clear D. The CDR3 length is 12 residues. The V gene's germline CDR1 is GTSNPN and CDR2 SVGIG (reference sequence). Trimming left V 5 bases short and J 5 bases short, with 12 bases between. The CDR3 is CAWARLGYGYTF. CDR3 bases: TGTGCCTGGGCACGGCTCGGGTATGGCTACACCTTC.

This rearrangement joins TRBV2 to TRBJ1-4, with a weak D call TRBD1 (5 bases). In germline, CDR1 is SNHLY, CDR2 FYNNEI. With 7 bases removed from V and 0 bases from J, the gap between germline ends came to 15 bases. The CDR3 runs 16 residues. The CDR3 here is CASTAGSTATNEKLFF. The CDR3, as DNA: TGTGCCAGCACTGCTGGGTCGACAGCAACTAATGAAAAACTGTTTTTT. The full variable domain, with the rest looked up from reference TRBV2 and TRBJ1-4, is EPEVTQTPSHQVTQMGQEVILRCVPISNHLYFYWYRQILGQKVEFLVSFYNNEISEKSEIFDDQFSVERPDGSNFTLKIRSTKLEDSAMYFCASTAGSTATNEKLFFGSGTQLSVL.

This chain connects TRBV9 to TRBJ2-1, with D perhaps matching TRBD1 (6 bases). V was shortened by 0 bases and J by 2 bases, with 9 bases between the two germline ends. Per the germline V gene, CDR1 is SGDLS and CDR2 is YYNGEE. The CDR3 is 15 amino acids. The CDR3 here is CASSVGTGPYNEQFF. In DNA, the CDR3 is TGTGCCAGCAGCGTAGGTACAGGGCCCTACAATGAGCAGTTCTTC.

J is TRBJ1-5 and V is TRBV19; D not certain. V lost 7 bases and J 2 bases, leaving 15 bases between the germline ends. The CDR3 runs 15 residues. The germline V gene has CDR1 LNHDA and CDR2 SQIVND (reference sequence). The CDR3 bases are TGTGCCAGTACCCGACCCGGGGAAGGCAATCAGCCCCAGCATTTT. This encodes CASTRPGEGNQPQHF.

This chain joins TRBV28 and TRBJ2-4; 10 bases line up with TRBD1. CDR1 is MDHEN, CDR2 SYDVKM, per germline. The CDR3 is 15 residues long. J lost 9 bases, V lost 6 bases, and 11 bases had no gene match. The CDR3 sequence is CASSRPRQGAGIQYF. The CDR3 DNA reads TGTGCCAGCAGCCGACCGCGACAGGGGGCAGGCATTCAGTACTTC.

This clone was found once. The chain uses TRBV27 and TRBJ2-7; unclear D gene. The CDR3 spans 13 residues. Germline-derived CDR1 and CDR2 are MNHEY and SMNVEV (reference sequence). Between the trimmed V and J ends, which lost 6 bases and 6 bases, there was a span of 15 bases. The CDR3 nucleotides read TGTGCCAGCAGACCCCTAGGCCCGAGCGAGCAGTACTTC. It specifies CASRPLGPSEQYF.

The chain has TRBV28 and TRBJ1-5, with a weak D call TRBD1 (6 bases). The V gene's germline CDR1 is MDHEN and CDR2 SYDVKM. V was cut by 3 bases and J by 2 bases, with 11 bases left in between. The CDR3 is 15 amino acids. The CDR3 nucleotides read TGTGCCAGCAGTTTTTCCAGGGGAGGCAATCAGCCCCAGCATTTT. This codes for CASSFSRGGNQPQHF. Based on the CDR3 plus reference TRBV28 and TRBJ1-5, the full variable domain is DVKVTQSSRYLVKRTGEKVFLECVQDMDHENMFWYRQDPGLGLRLIYFSYDVKMKEKGDIPEGYSVSREKKERFSLILESASTNQTSMYLCASSFSRGGNQPQHFGDGTRLSIL.

The chain combines TRBV6-6 with TRBJ2-7; D unclear. The CDR3 has 14 amino acids. The V gene's germline CDR1 is MNHNY and CDR2 SVGAGI (reference sequence). V lost 6 bases to trimming and J lost 7 bases, with 19 bases between them. CDR3 residues: CASRPETPAMEQYF. The CDR3 bases are TGTGCCAGCAGGCCCGAAACACCCGCCATGGAGCAGTACTTC.

This sequence joins TRBV29-1 and TRBJ1-1; D perhaps matches TRBD1 (6 bases). Trimming removed 5 bases from V and 1 base from J, with 14 bases in between. The CDR3 is 14 amino acids. Germline CDR1 SQVTM, CDR2 ANQGSEA. For the CDR3, the DNA is TGCAGCGTTTTAGGGGGGGTTAGGAACACTGAAGCTTTCTTT. Translation gives CSVLGGVRNTEAFF. Using reference TRBV29-1 and TRBJ1-1 for the parts outside the CDR3, the full variable domain is SAVISQKPSRDICQRGTSLTIQCQVDSQVTMMFWYRQQPGQSLTLIATANQGSEATYESGFVIDKFPISRPNLTFSTLTVSNMSPEDSSIYLCSVLGGVRNTEAFFGQGTRLTVV.

The rearrangement uses TRBV4-2 and TRBJ2-3; a possible D gene is TRBD1 (5 bases). This CDR3 spans 14 amino acids. Trimming shortened V by 1 base and J by 6 bases, and 11 bases separated the two germline ends. Germline V lookup: CDR1 LGHNA, CDR2 YNFKEQ. The CDR3 sequence is CASSQGVAGDTQYF. DNA of the CDR3: TGTGCCAGCAGCCAAGGGGTCGCAGGGGATACGCAGTATTTT.

This clone was counted a few times. The J gene is TRBJ2-1, the V gene TRBV7-3, with TRBD2 matching over 7 bases. The CDR3 runs to 15 residues. Germline assignment: CDR1 SGHTA and CDR2 FQGTGA. Trimming took 5 bases from V and 0 from J; bases not matched to a gene: 4. The CDR3 DNA follows: TGTGCCAGCAGCGTTGGCGGGAGCTCCTACAATGAGCAGTTCTTC. It encodes CASSVGGSSYNEQFF.

This clone has only one observation. The chain couples TRBV19 to TRBJ2-7, with D possibly being TRBD2 (5 bases). The CDR3 contains 14 residues. V lost 5 bases and J 3 bases, leaving 14 bases between the germline ends. Germline CDR1 and CDR2: LNHDA and SQIVND (reference sequence). The CDR3 DNA follows: TGTGCCAGTAGTGGAGGCCCTTCTATCTACGAGCAGTACTTC. It translates to CASSGGPSIYEQYF.

The genes are TRBV6-1 and TRBJ2-1, with D possibly being TRBD2 (5 bases). The germline V gene encodes CDR1 MNHNS and CDR2 SASEGT. Trimming pared 0 bases from V and 4 bases from J, leaving 19 bases between. The CDR3 extends over 18 amino acids. CDR3 in amino acids: CASSEARAEFTVYNEQFF. The DNA for the CDR3 is TGTGCCAGCAGTGAAGCGCGGGCGGAATTTACCGTTTACAATGAGCAGTTCTTC.

The chain recombines TRBV6-5 with TRBJ1-1; 7 bases fit TRBD1. This CDR3 has 12 amino acids. CDR1 and CDR2 from the germline V gene are MNHEY and SVGAGI. The trim removed 2 bases at V and 13 bases at J, leaving 7 bases unmatched. Written as DNA, the CDR3 is TGTGCCAGCAGTTACAAGGGACAGAATTTTTTCTTT. Amino acid sequence: CASSYKGQNFFF.

The chain links TRBV4-3 to TRBJ2-3, with D unclear. From germline, CDR1 is LGHNA and CDR2 YSLEER. Deletions cut 1 base from V and 8 bases from J, with 10 bases between. CDR3 length: 13 residues. CDR3 region: CASSQGLSPTQYF. The CDR3 DNA sequence: TGCGCCAGCAGCCAAGGGCTCTCCCCTACGCAGTATTTT.

The chain carries TRBV19 and TRBJ2-3; 7 bases agree with TRBD1. Trimming removed 5 bases from V and 6 bases from J; junction bases left unmatched: 5. Germline loops: CDR1 LNHDA, CDR2 SQIVND (reference sequence). The CDR3 spans 13 residues. CDR3 sequence reads: CASSGQVADTQYF. DNA of the CDR3: TGTGCCAGTAGTGGACAGGTCGCCGATACGCAGTATTTT.

This chain uses TRBV7-2 with TRBJ2-7; 8 nucleotides line up with TRBD2. With V trimmed by 4 bases and J by 0 bases, 5 bases remained unmatched. This CDR3 is built from 15 residues. CDR1 and CDR2 from the germline V gene are SGHTA and FQGNSA. For the CDR3, the DNA is TGTGCCAGCAGCTCACGGGGACTAGACTCCTACGAGCAGTACTTC. Translated: CASSSRGLDSYEQYF.

The V call is TRBV7-2, the J call TRBJ2-5, with a tentative D call TRBD2 (6 bases). V lost 1 base, J lost 2 bases, and 14 bases lay in between. Germline CDR1 reads SGHTA; CDR2 reads FQGNSA. The CDR3 sequence is 16 residues long. The CDR3 sequence is CASSLEVAGGQETQYF. CDR3 DNA: TGTGCCAGCAGCTTAGAGGTGGCCGGAGGGCAAGAGACCCAGTACTTC.